Below, 18 T cell receptor beta chains from the same sample are listed, as sequenced in a study of blood T cell repertoires in COVID-19 (dated by TCRdb to about 2020). Receptor amplification or capture employed the immunoSEQ multiplex PCR assay. TCRdb retrieved this table from immuneACCESS and kept in-frame rearrangements only. Not all clones are present; in checked studies, unresolved V genes account for under half, and no reason is known for the remainder. The sample yields around 120,000 clones; about 88% were counted once. The ten largest clonotypes hold around 2% of the sample. Sequencing used peripheral blood. These receptors were collected from a human donor in a cohort sampled during active COVID-19.

The table lists this clone with a few counts. The chain recombines TRBV4-1 with TRBJ2-1; 14 bases align to TRBD2. Germline V gene lookup returns CDR1 MGHRA and CDR2 YSYEKL. CDR3 size: 15 residues. After removal of 5 bases from V and 6 bases from J, the junction contained 3 bases not matched to a gene. CDR3 loop: CASSKGLAGVNEQFF. The CDR3 region has the DNA TGCGCCAGCAGCAAGGGACTAGCGGGAGTCAATGAGCAGTTCTTC.

The chain employs TRBV12-5 and TRBJ2-3; D is unresolved. This CDR3 has 14 amino acids. V was shortened by 6 bases and J by 0 bases, with 10 bases between the two germline ends. Germline V CDR1 and CDR2: LGHNT, FRNRAP. The CDR3 loop reads CASGSVLSTDTQYF. CDR3 bases: TGTGCTAGTGGCTCCGTCCTTAGCACAGATACGCAGTATTTT.

V usage is TRBV19 and J usage is TRBJ1-1; unclear D gene. The germline V and J ends were trimmed by 3 bases and 6 bases, with 8 bases remaining between them. The CDR3 consists of 12 residues. The germline gives CDR1 LNHDA, CDR2 SQIVND (reference sequence). In nucleotides, the CDR3 is TGTGCCAGTAGTATTATGGACTCTGAAGCTTTCTTT. Amino acid sequence: CASSIMDSEAFF.

This chain joins TRBV10-3 and TRBJ2-7; no clear D gene. V was trimmed by 5 bases and J by 2 bases, leaving 4 bases between them. This CDR3 is built from 11 residues. Germline V gene data show CDR1 as ENHRY and CDR2 as SYGVKD. CDR3 protein: CAISRAYEQYF. Written as DNA, the CDR3 is TGTGCCATCAGTCGGGCCTACGAGCAGTACTTC.

CDR3 region: CASSDSSGARDTQYF. The CDR3, as DNA: TGCGCCAGCAGTGACTCCTCGGGAGCTCGGGATACGCAGTATTTT. The gene calls are TRBV10-1 and TRBJ2-3, with D possibly being TRBD2 (6 bases). Germline CDR1 and CDR2: WNHNN and SYGVQD (reference sequence). CDR3 size: 15 residues. V lost 3 bases and J 6 bases, leaving 16 bases between the germline ends.

This clone has just a few counts. V and J are TRBV3-1 (or the pseudogene TRBV3-2) and TRBJ2-7, with 9 bases that match TRBD1. CDR1 is LGHDT, CDR2 YNNKEL, per germline (reference sequence). V lost 1 base, J lost 6 bases, and 10 bases stayed unmatched. CDR3 length: 16 residues. In DNA, the CDR3 is TGTGCCAGCAGCCAAGCCGGGACAGGGTGGGTTGGCGAGCAGTACTTC. Residues: CASSQAGTGWVGEQYF.

This clone was counted once. The chain recombines TRBV5-1 with TRBJ1-5; 8 bases line up with TRBD1. The CDR3 is 14 residues long. J lost 6 bases, V lost 4 bases, and 6 bases had no gene match. Germline values: CDR1 SGHRS, CDR2 YFSETQ. The CDR3 DNA sequence: TGCGCCAGCAGCCCTCAGGGGGCTGGTCAGCCCCAGCATTTT. It is translated as CASSPQGAGQPQHF.

The rearrangement uses TRBV4-1 and TRBJ2-1, with a tentative D call TRBD1 (7 bases). This CDR3 has 16 residues. V lost 4 bases and J 4 bases, leaving 17 bases between the germline ends. Germline V CDR1 and CDR2: MGHRA, YSYEKL. In nucleotides, the CDR3 is TGCGCCAGCAGCCCCGAAGGGGGCGGGACATACAATGAGCAGTTCTTC. Amino acids: CASSPEGGGTYNEQFF.

This clone was counted once. CDR3 coding DNA: TGTGCCAGTAGTAAGTCAAACAGGCCACAAGAGACCCAGTACTTC. Translating gives CASSKSNRPQETQYF. The chain links TRBV19 to TRBJ2-5, with D tentatively TRBD1 (5 bases). The CDR3 extends over 15 amino acids. Trimming left V 4 bases short and J 2 bases short, with 14 bases between. In germline, CDR1 is LNHDA, CDR2 SQIVND (reference sequence).

The CDR3 DNA reads as TGTGCCAGCAGCAAGGGCCAGGCTTGCTACGAGCAGTACTTC. Residues: CASSKGQACYEQYF. This chain connects TRBV21-1 to TRBJ2-7; whether TRBD1, the table's D call, matches the DNA was not checked. TRBV21-1 counts as a pseudogene. The CDR3 length is 14 residues.

The gene calls are TRBV18 and TRBJ2-7; 9 positions agree with TRBD2. Germline V CDR1 and CDR2: KGHSH, LQKENI. The CDR3 has 16 residues. V dropped 0 bases and J dropped 4; count of bases not matched to a gene: 7. This chain's CDR3 is CASSPPRAGGLYEQYF. The CDR3, as DNA: TGTGCCAGCTCACCACCGCGAGCGGGGGGCCTGTACGAGCAGTACTTC.

The chain carries TRBV28 and TRBJ1-1; D is unresolved. This CDR3 spans 14 amino acids. Germline lookup yields CDR1 MDHEN and CDR2 SYDVKM. The V gene lost 2 bases and the J gene lost 4 bases, with 11 bases spanning the gap. The CDR3 bases are TGTGCCAGCAGTTTACAATCCGCCGGCACTGAAGCTTTCTTT. This encodes CASSLQSAGTEAFF. Variable domain in full (rest from reference TRBV28 and TRBJ1-1): DVKVTQSSRYLVKRTGEKVFLECVQDMDHENMFWYRQDPGLGLRLIYFSYDVKMKEKGDIPEGYSVSREKKERFSLILESASTNQTSMYLCASSLQSAGTEAFFGQGTRLTVV.

V and J are TRBV24-1 and TRBJ2-3; the match to TRBD2 covers 8 bases. The CDR3 is 18 amino acids. Germline V gene sequence: CDR1 KGHDR, CDR2 SFDVKD. Unmatched junction bases numbered 14, after V lost 5 bases and J lost 2 bases. As DNA, the CDR3 is TGTGCCACCAGTGGCCTCTCCAGTGGGACTAGTTCCACAGATACGCAGTATTTT. Protein product: CATSGLSSGTSSTDTQYF.

The chain combines TRBV3-1 (or the pseudogene TRBV3-2) with TRBJ1-5, with a tentative D call TRBD1 (6 bases). This CDR3 region has 14 residues. Germline lookup yields CDR1 LGHDT and CDR2 YNNKEL (reference sequence). The V end was cut by 4 bases, the J end by 6 bases, with 13 bases between. The CDR3, as DNA: TGTGCCAGCAGCCCGGTCCAGGGGAGTCAGCCCCAGCATTTT. Its translation: CASSPVQGSQPQHF.

The chain has TRBV10-3 and TRBJ1-5; a weak D match, TRBD1 (5 bases). V was shortened by 0 bases and J by 6 bases, with 6 bases between the two germline ends. The CDR3 is made up of 13 amino acids. CDR1 is ENHRY, CDR2 SYGVKD, per germline. DNA for the CDR3: TGTGCCATCAGTGAGTCAGGGGCTCAGCCCCAGCATTTT. Protein sequence: CAISESGAQPQHF.

This clone was observed a few times. The chain recombines TRBV6-1 with TRBJ1-1; 7 nucleotides line up with TRBD1. The germline CDR1 and CDR2 sequences are MNHNS and SASEGT. CDR3 length equals 15 residues. The trim removed 3 bases at V and 4 bases at J, leaving 8 bases unmatched. Here the CDR3 DNA reads TGTGCCAGCAGTGACGGAAGTTCAGGGGGCACTGAAGCTTTCTTT. It codes for CASSDGSSGGTEAFF.

V usage is TRBV7-6 and J usage is TRBJ1-1; D possibly corresponds to TRBD1 (5 bases). Germline V gene data show CDR1 as SGHVS and CDR2 as FNYEAQ. Trimming left V 1 base short and J 5 bases short, with 14 bases between. CDR3 length: 15 residues. The CDR3 nucleotides read TGTGCCAGCAGCTTAGATCCAGGGTTCGGGACTGAAGCTTTCTTT. Amino acids: CASSLDPGFGTEAFF.

This sequence joins TRBV9 and TRBJ2-5; D unclear. Trimming pared 0 bases from V and 7 bases from J, leaving 16 bases between. This CDR3 region has 15 residues. Germline CDR1 reads SGDLS; CDR2 reads YYNGEE. This chain's CDR3 is CASSVELSSLGTQYF. The CDR3, as DNA: TGTGCCAGCAGCGTAGAACTATCCTCCCTTGGGACCCAGTACTTC.